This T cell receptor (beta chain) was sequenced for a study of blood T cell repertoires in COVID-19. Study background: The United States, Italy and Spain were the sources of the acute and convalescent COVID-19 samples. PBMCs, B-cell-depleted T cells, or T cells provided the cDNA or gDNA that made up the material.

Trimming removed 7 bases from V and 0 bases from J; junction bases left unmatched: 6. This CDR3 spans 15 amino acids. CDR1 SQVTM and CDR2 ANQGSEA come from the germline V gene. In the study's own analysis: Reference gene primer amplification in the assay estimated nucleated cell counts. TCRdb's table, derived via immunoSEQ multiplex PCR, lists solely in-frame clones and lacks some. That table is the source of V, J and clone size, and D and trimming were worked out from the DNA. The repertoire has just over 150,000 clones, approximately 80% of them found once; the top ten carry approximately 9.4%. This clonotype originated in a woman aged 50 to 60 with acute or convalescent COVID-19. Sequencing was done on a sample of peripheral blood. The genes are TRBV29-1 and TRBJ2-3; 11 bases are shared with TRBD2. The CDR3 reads CSAMGLAASTDTQYF. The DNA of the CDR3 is TGCAGCGCTATGGGACTAGCGGCAAGCACAGATACGCAGTATTTT.